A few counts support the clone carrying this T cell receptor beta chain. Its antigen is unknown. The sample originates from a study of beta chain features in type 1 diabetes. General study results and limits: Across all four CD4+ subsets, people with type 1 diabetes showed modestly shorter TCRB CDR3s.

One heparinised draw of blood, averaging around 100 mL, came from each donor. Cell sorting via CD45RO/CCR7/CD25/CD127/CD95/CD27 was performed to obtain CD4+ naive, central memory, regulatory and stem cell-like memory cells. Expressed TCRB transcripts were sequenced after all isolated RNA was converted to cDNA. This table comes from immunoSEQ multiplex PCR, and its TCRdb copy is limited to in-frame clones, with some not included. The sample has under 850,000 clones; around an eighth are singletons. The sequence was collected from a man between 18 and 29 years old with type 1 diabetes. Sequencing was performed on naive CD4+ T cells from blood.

The CDR3 region is CSVQGAEEAFF. The CDR3 DNA is TGCAGCGTTCAGGGGGCAGAAGAAGCTTTCTTT. This rearrangement joins TRBV29-1 to TRBJ1-1; 8 nucleotides agree with TRBD1. Germline V lookup: CDR1 SQVTM, CDR2 ANQGSEA. V lost 5 bases to trimming and J lost 8 bases; unmatched junction nucleotides: 4. The CDR3 is 11 amino acids.